This is a list of T cell receptor beta chains from one sample in a study of T cell responses to AZD1222 COVID-19 vaccine. Produced via immunoSEQ multiplex PCR; TCRdb's table is partial and in-frame only. The data hold fewer than 150,000 clones, with roughly nine tenths observed a single time. The sample was peripheral blood, taken on day 0 of AZD1222 vaccination. The source is an adult in good health. Both conserved end residues are part of each CDR3. D genes are given only for firm matches. For some rows the clone size is stated as once, few or many, or as a class when expanded; others skip it.

D	length	V	size	J	CDR3	DNA
NA	15	TRBV5-1	NA	TRBJ2-5	CASSLGRDNQETQYF	TGCGCCAGCAGCTTGGGTCGGGACAACCAAGAGACCCAGTACTTC
TRBD2	15	TRBV7-2	NA	TRBJ2-2	CASSPTSGATGELFF	TGTGCCAGCAGCCCGACTAGCGGGGCAACCGGGGAGCTGTTTTTT
NA	9	TRBV10-1	NA	TRBJ2-2	CASSVELFF	TGCGCCAGCAGTGTTGAGCTGTTTTTT
NA	18	TRBV7-2	NA	TRBJ1-4	CASSPGWWGSRTNEKLFF	TGTGCCAGCAGCCCAGGCTGGTGGGGAAGCAGAACTAATGAAAAACTGTTTTTT
NA	13	TRBV4-1	NA	TRBJ2-7	CASSQGWPGEQYF	TGCGCCAGCAGCCAAGGGTGGCCGGGAGAGCAGTACTTC
NA	13	TRBV6-1	NA	TRBJ1-6	CASSEDRDSPLHF	TGTGCCAGCAGTGAAGACAGGGATTCACCCCTCCACTTT
TRBD1	18	TRBV5-1	NA	TRBJ1-1	CASSLAGTGPAKNTEAFF	TGCGCCAGCAGCTTGGCCGGGACAGGGCCGGCCAAGAACACTGAAGCTTTCTTT
NA	14	TRBV5-7	NA	TRBJ1-5	CASTRQNSNQPQHF	TGTGCCAGCACCCGACAAAATAGCAATCAGCCCCAGCATTTT
TRBD1	16	TRBV6-5	few	TRBJ1-6	CASSYLLSQGKAPLHF	TGTGCCAGCAGTTACCTCCTGTCACAGGGGAAGGCACCCCTCCACTTT
NA	15	TRBV18	NA	TRBJ2-7	CASSPFQGGSYEQYF	TGTGCCAGCTCACCATTCCAGGGGGGCTCCTACGAGCAGTACTTC
NA	11	TRBV18	once	TRBJ2-7	CASSSPYEQYF	TGTGCCAGCTCATCCCCCTACGAGCAGTACTTC
TRBD1	15	TRBV6-6	NA	TRBJ2-2	CASSPDRGIAGELFF	TGTGCCAGCAGCCCTGACAGGGGGATAGCCGGGGAGCTGTTTTTT
NA	14	TRBV18	NA	TRBJ1-5	CASSPTDRNQPQHF	TGTGCCAGCTCACCAACGGACCGAAATCAGCCCCAGCATTTT
NA	13	TRBV27	few	TRBJ2-7	CASSLRSPYEQYF	TGTGCCAGCAGTTTACGGTCCCCCTACGAGCAGTACTTC
NA	13	TRBV25-1	NA	TRBJ1-2	CASSPDTNYGYTF	TGTGCCAGCAGCCCGGACACCAACTATGGCTACACCTTC
NA	16	TRBV10-3	NA	TRBJ1-5	CAISESGAGGGQPQHF	TGTGCCATCAGTGAGTCCGGCGCGGGGGGCGGTCAGCCCCAGCATTTT
TRBD1	15	TRBV5-3	NA	TRBJ1-5	CARSTLQGAHQPQHF	TGTGCCAGAAGCACCCTGCAGGGGGCCCATCAGCCCCAGCATTTT
NA	14	TRBV24-1	NA	TRBJ1-2	CATSDGGINYGYTF	TGTGCCACCAGTGATGGGGGAATTAACTATGGCTACACCTTC
NA	18	TRBV18	NA	TRBJ2-1	CASSRMEGGPRSYNEQFF	TGTGCCAGCTCACGGATGGAGGGGGGCCCCCGCTCCTACAATGAGCAGTTCTTC
NA	16	TRBV7-2	NA	TRBJ2-5	CASSLVVSKRMGTQYF	TGTGCCAGCAGCTTAGTGGTCTCCAAGCGAATGGGGACCCAGTACTTC
NA	15	TRBV11-2	NA	TRBJ1-5	CASRLAWDSNQPQHF	TGTGCCAGCAGACTAGCATGGGATAGCAATCAGCCCCAGCATTTT
TRBD1	13	TRBV6-5	NA	TRBJ1-2	CACSDRAGYGYTF	TGTGCCTGCTCGGACAGGGCGGGTTATGGCTACACCTTC
NA	15	TRBV19	NA	TRBJ1-1	CASSIGGTLLPEAFF	TGTGCCAGTAGTATAGGGGGGACGCTTCTGCCTGAAGCTTTCTTT
TRBD2	21	TRBV15	NA	TRBJ2-3	CATSREVRTPSASGDTDTQYF	TGTGCCACCAGCAGAGAGGTAAGGACCCCTTCCGCTAGCGGGGACACAGATACGCAGTATTTT
NA	11	TRBV3-1/TRBV3-2	NA	TRBJ2-5	CASSQEKTQYF	TGTGCCAGCAGCCAAGAAAAGACCCAGTACTTC
NA	12	TRBV7-9	NA	TRBJ1-5	CASSLGGQPQHF	TGTGCCAGCAGCTTAGGGGGTCAGCCCCAGCATTTT
NA	17	TRBV12-5	NA	TRBJ2-1	CASGPPSSFISYNEQFF	TGTGCTAGTGGTCCCCCGTCCAGTTTTATCTCCTACAATGAGCAGTTCTTC
TRBD1	18	TRBV7-6	NA	TRBJ1-5	CASSLESGGGYSNQPQHF	TGTGCCAGCAGCTTAGAGTCAGGGGGCGGCTATAGCAATCAGCCCCAGCATTTT
TRBD2	16	TRBV5-1	NA	TRBJ2-4	CASSLGTGGDKNIQYF	TGCGCCAGCAGCTTGGGGACGGGAGGGGACAAAAACATTCAGTACTTC
NA	16	TRBV19	NA	TRBJ2-7	CASSTTARGPSYEQYF	TGTGCCAGTAGTACGACCGCTCGGGGACCCTCCTACGAGCAGTACTTC
NA	13	TRBV9	NA	TRBJ1-4	CASSVAGDEKLFF	TGTGCCAGCAGCGTAGCGGGGGATGAAAAACTGTTTTTT
TRBD1	16	TRBV27	NA	TRBJ2-1	CASSLGGQGGRNEQFF	TGTGCCAGCAGTTTAGGGGGACAGGGGGGTCGTAATGAGCAGTTCTTC
NA	13	TRBV7-2	NA	TRBJ1-2	CASSLEGRRGYTF	TGTGCCAGCAGCTTAGAAGGGCGGCGTGGCTACACCTTC
NA	13	TRBV4-1	NA	TRBJ2-7	CASSQGSGYEQYF	TGCGCCAGCAGCCAAGGCTCCGGCTACGAGCAGTACTTC
TRBD1	15	TRBV4-3	few	TRBJ1-3	CASSQGQALWNTIYF	TGCGCCAGCAGCCAGGGACAGGCACTTTGGAACACCATATATTTT
NA	14	TRBV2	NA	TRBJ1-4	CASRPQQTNEKLFF	TGTGCCAGCAGGCCGCAGCAAACTAATGAAAAACTGTTTTTT
TRBD2	17	TRBV6-1	NA	TRBJ2-2	CASSGPSGGVNTGELFF	TGTGCCAGCAGTGGGCCTAGCGGGGGGGTCAACACCGGGGAGCTGTTTTTT
TRBD1	11	TRBV20-1	NA	TRBJ2-7	CSGRGPYEQYF	TGCAGTGGCAGGGGGCCCTACGAGCAGTACTTC
NA	12	TRBV30	NA	TRBJ1-5	CAWRESGGPQHF	TGTGCCTGGAGGGAGTCAGGCGGGCCCCAGCATTTT
NA	14	TRBV2	NA	TRBJ2-7	CASRGHQRNYEQYF	TGTGCCAGCAGGGGACACCAGAGAAACTACGAGCAGTACTTC
NA	18	TRBV28	NA	TRBJ1-5	CASSLWDMGRVGNQPQHF	TGTGCCAGCAGTTTATGGGATATGGGTAGAGTGGGCAATCAGCCCCAGCATTTT